This passage covers 9 T cell receptor beta chains from one sample sequenced in a study of T cells in Graves' hyperthyroidism and ophthalmopathy. Amplification of TCR beta CDR3 regions was performed using RNA transcripts as template. The HTBI primer set served for first-round RT-PCR of the TCR CDR3. TCRdb reprocessed the multiplex PCR reads via MiXCR and lists one record per CDR3 protein. The table records 600,000 or so distinct CDR3 sequences, 15% to 20% of them present only once. Material for sequencing was blood. These receptors were obtained from a woman aged 25 to 45 with Graves' hyperthyroidism.

On this clonotype: This may stem from a read error, because a much larger clone lies one nucleotide away. This chain connects TRBV5-1 to TRBJ2-1, with D unresolved. Looked up from germline, CDR1 is SGHRS and CDR2 is YFSETQ. V lost 1 base and J lost 5, with 7 bases in between. The CDR3 covers 13 residues. The CDR3 coding sequence is TGCGCCAGCAGCTTGTGGCCGAACAATGAGCAGTTCTTC. This encodes CASSLWPNNEQFF. The whole variable domain, filled in from reference TRBV5-1 and TRBJ2-1, reads KAGVTQTPRYLIKTRGQQVTLSCSPISGHRSVSWYQQTPGQGLQFLFEYFSETQRNKGNFPGRFSGRQFSNSRSEMNVSTLELGDSALYLCASSLWPNNEQFFGPGTRLTVL.

V usage is TRBV29-1 and J usage is TRBJ2-5, with 10 bases that match TRBD1. Germline CDR1 reads SQVTM; CDR2 reads ANQGSEA. The CDR3 consists of 13 residues. J lost 5 bases, V lost 6 bases, and 6 bases had no gene match. The DNA of the CDR3 is TGCAGCGTCGACAGGGGGCTGGTGGAGACCCAGTACTTC. Its translation is CSVDRGLVETQYF.

The rearrangement uses TRBV6-5 and TRBJ1-6; D unclear. The ends were cut back, 2 bases at V and 2 bases at J, with 7 bases in the middle. Germline V gene data show CDR1 as MNHEY and CDR2 as SVGAGI. The CDR3 extends over 15 amino acids. CDR3 in amino acids: CASSYEATYNSPLHF. CDR3 nucleotides: TGTGCCAGCAGTTACGAGGCTACCTATAATTCACCCCTCCACTTT.

This clonotype was seen only a few times. V and J are TRBV7-9 and TRBJ1-2, with TRBD1 matching 7 bases. Germline loops: CDR1 SEHNR, CDR2 FQNEAQ (reference sequence). V gave up 2 bases and J gave up 6 bases; unmatched junction bases: 3. The CDR3 runs 13 residues. CDR3 sequence: CASSLQGENGYTF. CDR3 bases: TGTGCCAGCAGCTTACAGGGGGAGAATGGCTACACCTTC.

In this sample, this clonotype turned up many times. The chain couples TRBV28 to TRBJ2-1; TRBD2 aligns across 12 bases. J gave up 4 bases and V 7 bases, and 5 bases lay outside the gene matches. The CDR3 covers 15 residues. CDR1 and CDR2 from the germline V gene are MDHEN and SYDVKM. The CDR3 spells CASTVLAGGYNEQFF. The DNA for the CDR3 is TGTGCCAGCACCGTACTAGCGGGAGGTTACAATGAGCAGTTCTTC.

This clonotype has just a few counts. J is TRBJ2-7 and V is TRBV5-1, with D perhaps being TRBD1 or TRBD2 (5 bases each). Germline V gene data show CDR1 as SGHRS and CDR2 as YFSETQ. This CDR3 is 15 amino acids long. The ends were cut back, 4 bases at V and 3 bases at J, with 17 bases in the middle. CDR3 nucleotide sequence: TGCGCCAGCAGCAGATTAACCGGGGCTCTCTACGAGCAGTACTTC. It encodes CASSRLTGALYEQYF.

The chain couples TRBV5-1 to TRBJ2-1; D may be TRBD2 (5 bases). The CDR3 length is 14 residues. V lost 2 bases to trimming and J lost 6 bases, with 12 bases between them. Germline CDR1 is SGHRS and CDR2 is YFSETQ. CDR3 bases: TGCGCCAGCAGCTTATCCGGAGGACCCAATGAGCAGTTCTTC. It is translated as CASSLSGGPNEQFF. Variable domain in full (rest from reference TRBV5-1 and TRBJ2-1): KAGVTQTPRYLIKTRGQQVTLSCSPISGHRSVSWYQQTPGQGLQFLFEYFSETQRNKGNFPGRFSGRQFSNSRSEMNVSTLELGDSALYLCASSLSGGPNEQFFGPGTRLTVL.

Ten or more counts support this clonotype. The chain links TRBV5-1 to TRBJ1-5, with a weak D call TRBD1 (5 bases). Trimming left V 4 bases short and J 5 bases short, with 10 bases between. The CDR3 is 13 residues long. Germline CDR1 is SGHRS and CDR2 is YFSETQ. CDR3 sequence (DNA): TGCGCCAGCAGCCCGGGACCCGATCAGCCCCAGCATTTT. This encodes CASSPGPDQPQHF.

The genes are TRBV6-2 or TRBV6-3 and TRBJ1-3, with TRBD1 as a possible D gene (5 bases). Germline CDR1 reads MNHEY; CDR2 reads SVGEGT. V lost 2 bases to trimming and J lost 0 bases, with 11 bases between them. CDR3 length: 16 residues. CDR3 protein: CASSYRGDTSGNTIYF. Here the CDR3 DNA reads TGTGCCAGCAGTTACAGGGGCGATACCTCTGGAAACACCATATATTTT.